This TCR beta chain was recovered during a study of cytomegalovirus exposure and HLA in healthy donors. This PCR relied on a set of 60 Vbeta primers and 13 Jbeta primers. Repertoires were generated with immunoSEQ multiplex PCR, while TCRdb's copy carries only in-frame clones and drops some. The sample records about 150,000 clones, around 79% being singletons. The length of the CDR3 is 14 residues. CDR1 is SGHDT and CDR2 is YYEEEE in the germline V gene. This clone was detected only once. Its antigen is undetermined. One end of the junction does not line up with germline, which may come from a read error. Overall study findings and caveats: The authors excluded some V segments, including TRBV6-2 and TRBV6-3, as indistinguishable. Clonal expansion was found to be greater in HLA-associated TCR beta chains than in equally common others in a later analysis.

The chain links TRBV5-6 to TRBJ1-3; 8 nucleotides line up with TRBD1. The receptor was derived from a human donor in good health. Sequenced material: PBMCs. The CDR3 here is CASTLDREINTIYF. The CDR3 DNA reads TGTGCCAGCACCTTGGACAGGGAAATAAACACCATATATTTT.